The next 14 T cell receptor beta chains were all read from a single sample in a study of T-cell reconstitution after alpha-beta-depleted transplantation in children. Study-level points and caveats: Newly produced T cells mostly provided counts and TCRbeta diversity after one year, as hyperexpanded clones declined.

Unique molecular identifiers were incorporated when the TCRbeta library was constructed. TCRdb recomputed calls from the PCR reads with MiXCR, one row per CDR3 protein. This sample has about 300,000 distinct CDR3 sequences, with nearly 8% found just once. For these receptors, no antigen is known. The material was peripheral blood, obtained 360 days after TCRalphabeta/CD19-depleted stem cell transplant. The receptors come from a female patient aged 2-15 years who had a stem cell transplant for Fanconi anemia, so the T cells may come from the graft donor.

The DNA of the CDR3 is TGTGCCAGCAGTCGGACCCGGGACAGCAATCAGCCCCAGCATTTT. This gives the protein CASSRTRDSNQPQHF. The chain carries TRBV7-2 and TRBJ1-5, with D possibly being TRBD1 (5 bases). Per the germline V gene, CDR1 is SGHTA and CDR2 is FQGNSA. V dropped 6 bases and J dropped 1 base, with 13 bases sitting between them. The length of the CDR3 is 15 residues.

In its sample, this clonotype was seen a few times. The V call is TRBV6-4, the J call TRBJ2-7; the D gene is possibly TRBD1 (6 bases). Germline CDR1 is MRHNA and CDR2 is SNTAGT. The CDR3 loop spans 14 amino acids. Trimming left V 11 bases short and J 0 bases short, with 17 bases between. The CDR3 sequence is CACVGHRSSYEQYV. CDR3 bases: TGTGCCTGTGTGGGACATAGAAGCTCCTACGAGCAGTACGTC.

This clonotype appeared many times. This chain joins TRBV20-1 and TRBJ2-1; 8 positions match TRBD2. Germline V gives CDR1 DFQATT, CDR2 SNEGSKA (reference sequence). The CDR3 contains 13 residues. CDR3 nucleotides: TGCAAAACCGGGACTAGTCAGCACAATGAGCAGTTCTTC. Its translation is CKTGTSQHNEQFF.

V is TRBV7-3 and J is TRBJ2-1; tentatively, D is TRBD1 (6 bases). Germline V gives CDR1 SGHTA, CDR2 FQGTGA. The CDR3 runs to 15 residues. Trimming stripped 5 bases from V and 3 bases from J, with 14 bases between. CDR3 DNA: TGTGCCAGCAGCCCGTACAGGGTTCACTACAATGAGCAGTTCTTC. Amino acids: CASSPYRVHYNEQFF. The full variable domain, completed using reference TRBV7-3 and TRBJ2-1, is GAGVSQTPSNKVTEKGKYVELRCDPISGHTALYWYRQSLGQGPEFLIYFQGTGAADDSGLPNDRFFAVRPEGSVSTLKIQRTERGDSAVYLCASSPYRVHYNEQFFGPGTRLTVL.

This clonotype appeared a few times. This sequence joins TRBV20-1 and TRBJ2-1; weak D call: TRBD2 (6 bases). The CDR3 sequence is 13 residues long. Trimming cost V 3 bases and J 7 bases, with 13 bases left between them. Germline lookup yields CDR1 DFQATT and CDR2 SNEGSKA (reference sequence). CDR3: CSASWAGRNEQFF. The CDR3 bases are TGCAGTGCTAGTTGGGCAGGGAGGAATGAGCAGTTCTTC.

In this sample, this clonotype turned up many times. The gene calls are TRBV5-8 and TRBJ2-5, with 7 bases that match TRBD2. CDR1 SGHTS and CDR2 YDEGEE come from the germline V gene. The J segment lost 1 base and the V segment lost 4 bases, leaving 4 bases of the junction unmatched. The CDR3 length is 14 residues. CDR3 residues: CASSILAGQETQYF. CDR3 sequence (DNA): TGTGCCAGCAGCATCTTAGCGGGCCAAGAGACCCAGTACTTC.

The rearrangement links TRBV28 to TRBJ1-5; the D is unclear. Between the trimmed V and J ends, which lost 3 bases and 6 bases, there was a span of 9 bases. Germline assignment: CDR1 MDHEN and CDR2 SYDVKM. This CDR3 comprises 13 residues. The CDR3: CASSLPGSQPQHF. The CDR3 nucleotides are TGTGCCAGCAGTTTGCCGGGGAGTCAGCCCCAGCATTTT.

This clonotype appeared a single time. The junction departs from germline at one end; a sequencing error may be responsible. The chain joins TRBV13 to TRBJ2-3; 7 bases line up with TRBD2. The CDR3 has 16 amino acids. Germline V CDR1 and CDR2: PRHDT, FYEKMQ (reference sequence). The CDR3 DNA is TGTGCCAGGAGCTTACTATCTAGCGGATCCACAGATACGCAGTATTTT. Protein product: CARSLLSSGSTDTQYF.

This clonotype showed up many times. The V call is TRBV20-1, the J call TRBJ2-2, with 7 bases lining up with TRBD2. Germline V CDR1 and CDR2: DFQATT, SNEGSKA (reference sequence). With V trimmed by 1 base and J by 6 bases, 5 bases remained unmatched. CDR3 length equals 14 residues. The CDR3: CSARVSGGSGELFF. As DNA, the CDR3 is TGCAGTGCTAGAGTGTCCGGGGGGTCCGGGGAGCTGTTTTTT.

This clonotype was observed many times. This chain links TRBV18 with TRBJ2-5; no clear D gene. Germline loops: CDR1 KGHSH, CDR2 LQKENI. V lost 4 bases and J lost 4, with 10 bases in between. The CDR3 spans 13 residues. CDR3 sequence (DNA): TGTGCCAGCTCACGGACGTTCGGAGAGACCCAGTACTTC. This codes for CASSRTFGETQYF.

In its sample, this clonotype was seen many times. One end of the junction is discordant with germline, which a read error may explain. CDR3 sequence reads: CASRPSSDNSPLHF. CDR3 bases: TGTGCCAGCAGGCCTTCCTCCGATAATTCACCCCTCCACTTT. The chain links TRBV6-5 to TRBJ1-6; D uncertain. This CDR3 is built from 14 residues. Germline-derived CDR1 and CDR2 are MNHEY and SVGAGI.

This clonotype was observed at least ten times. V and J are TRBV6-5 and TRBJ2-7; unclear D gene. Germline V gene sequence: CDR1 MNHEY, CDR2 SVGAGI. This CDR3 region has 12 residues. V lost 7 bases and J 2 bases, leaving 9 bases between the germline ends. CDR3 residues: CASTSTTYEQYF. DNA for the CDR3: TGTGCCAGCACCTCGACGACCTACGAGCAGTACTTC.

This clonotype was detected ten times or more. The rearrangement links TRBV29-1 to TRBJ2-1; D possibly matches TRBD1 or TRBD2 (5 bases each). Looked up from germline, CDR1 is SQVTM and CDR2 is ANQGSEA. Trimming took 2 bases from V and 5 from J, leaving 22 bases between them. This CDR3 region has 17 residues. CDR3 protein: CSVEMQGKGRKNNEQFF. The CDR3 nucleotides read TGCAGCGTTGAAATGCAGGGTAAGGGGAGAAAAAACAATGAGCAGTTCTTC.

The chain couples TRBV11-2 to TRBJ1-1; TRBD1 matches at 7 bases. There are 15 residues in the CDR3. V shed 1 base and J 2 bases; nucleotides not matched to a gene: 4. Germline V gene data show CDR1 as SGHAT and CDR2 as FQNNGV. The CDR3 nucleotides read TGTGCCAGCAGCTTAGTAGAAGGGGGCAACACTGAAGCTTTCTTT. This encodes CASSLVEGGNTEAFF.